These 6 T cell receptor beta chains originate from one sample sequenced in a study of blood T cell repertoires in COVID-19. Method: immunoSEQ multiplex PCR; TCRdb's copy keeps in-frame clones and lacks some. The top ten clones hold 7.5% to 9% of a sample with approximately 220,000 clones, around 83% of them seen once. Sequencing was performed on peripheral blood. The source of these receptors is a woman aged 45 to 65 with acute or convalescent COVID-19.

The chain links TRBV7-2 to TRBJ2-7, with TRBD1 matching 8 bases. V shed 5 bases and J 7 bases; nucleotides not matched to a gene: 10. The CDR3 is 14 residues long. CDR1 is SGHTA, CDR2 FQGNSA, per germline. The DNA for the CDR3 is TGTGCCAGCAGCCTCGACAGGGGTTCTAGGGAGCAGTACTTC. This encodes CASSLDRGSREQYF.

The chain has TRBV28 and TRBJ2-3, with 8 positions matching TRBD1. Trimming cost V 3 bases and J 2 bases; bases outside gene matches: 4. CDR1 is MDHEN, CDR2 SYDVKM, per germline. The CDR3 spans 15 residues. CDR3 region: CASSFRDRHTDTQYF. The CDR3 coding sequence is TGTGCCAGCAGTTTCCGGGACAGGCACACAGATACGCAGTATTTT.

The genes are TRBV6-5 and TRBJ1-1; TRBD1 matches 7 bases. CDR3 length equals 15 residues. Germline V gene lookup returns CDR1 MNHEY and CDR2 SVGAGI. V trimming: 6 bases; J trimming: 0 bases; junction bases outside the gene matches: 7. CDR3 residues: CASRHTGVLNTEAFF. Written as DNA, the CDR3 is TGTGCCAGCAGACATACAGGGGTATTGAACACTGAAGCTTTCTTT.

This clone was seen more than once but under ten times. CDR3 sequence (DNA): TGTGCCGCCGACGAGGCTCATGGCTACACCTTC. Translation gives CAADEAHGYTF. The V and J genes are TRBV24-1 and TRBJ1-2; D is unresolved. V shed 12 bases and J shed 6 bases, with 13 bases lying between them. The CDR3 spans 11 residues. In germline, CDR1 is KGHDR, CDR2 SFDVKD.

This clone was seen once. This sequence joins TRBV24-1 and TRBJ2-7, with D possibly matching TRBD2 (5 bases). V lost 0 bases, J lost 5 bases, and 22 bases lay in between. The CDR3 consists of 18 residues. The V gene's germline CDR1 is KGHDR and CDR2 SFDVKD. CDR3 sequence reads: CATSDLPWGGGSKNEQYF. CDR3 sequence (DNA): TGTGCCACCAGTGATTTGCCATGGGGTGGCGGGTCTAAGAACGAGCAGTACTTC.

V and J are TRBV5-1 and TRBJ2-7; 14 bases are a match to TRBD2. Trimming at V came to 3 bases and at J to 0 bases, leaving 5 bases not matched to a gene. Germline loops: CDR1 SGHRS, CDR2 YFSETQ. The CDR3 is 17 amino acids. For the CDR3, the DNA is TGCGCCAGCAGCTCGGGACTAGCGGGAGCCTTCTCCTACGAGCAGTACTTC. This gives the protein CASSSGLAGAFSYEQYF.